Sequencing of this TCR beta chain was carried out in a study of T cells in Graves' hyperthyroidism and ophthalmopathy. V was pared by 6 bases and J by 5 bases, with 8 bases of the junction left unmatched. The length of the CDR3 is 15 residues. In germline, CDR1 is MNHNS, CDR2 SASEGT. RNA transcripts gave rise to amplified TCR beta CDR3 regions. The primer set for the first-round RT-PCR of the TCR CDR3 was HTBI. TCRdb re-analysed the multiplex PCR reads in MiXCR, keeping a single row per CDR3 protein. Of over 250,000 distinct CDR3 sequences in the sample, about 25% were seen once. Study-wide points: The model anticipated ophthalmopathy a median about 7 months pre-onset.

Hyperthyroidism patients were newly diagnosed, had disease duration under 2 months, and were aged 18 to 65 years. It was approximately 9.7 ml of fresh peripheral blood that supplied the PBMCs. On this clonotype itself: Its target is not known.

This clonotype was obtained from a man aged 35 to 55 with Graves' hyperthyroidism that later progressed to Graves' ophthalmopathy. The specimen was blood. J is TRBJ2-4 and V is TRBV6-1; TRBD1 matches at 9 bases. The CDR3 DNA sequence: TGTGCCAGCAGCGCCCCCGACAGGGGGGAAAACATTCAGTACTTC. Protein sequence: CASSAPDRGENIQYF.